This passage covers 4 T cell receptor beta chains from one sample sequenced in a study of T cell clonality in common variable immunodeficiency (dated by TCRdb to between 2014 and 2017). The library was produced with the immunoSEQ multiplex PCR assay. In its TCRdb copy, this immuneACCESS table keeps in-frame sequences only and misses some clones. Where compared with another copy, unresolved V genes explain less than half of these, and the others have no known cause. The table for this sample lists roughly 58,000 clones, none of them counted only once. The leading ten clones occupy about 0.9% of the sample. Sequencing was done on a sample of peripheral blood mononuclear cells. These receptors all come from a person aged 18 to 70 in good health.

This clone was found many times. From the germline J gene comes the end of the CDR3, since the read stops 3 residues before it. The genes are TRBV20-1 and TRBJ2-2; possibly TRBD2 for D (6 bases). The CDR3 has 13 residues. The germline gives CDR1 DFQATT, CDR2 SNEGSKA (reference sequence). The CDR3 loop is CSARDRRGEKLFF. The part of the CDR3 DNA that was read is TGCAGTGCTAGAGATCGTCGCGGGGAAAAG.

Many counts were recorded for this clone. The read ends 3 residues shy of where the CDR3 ends; the end is completed using the germline J gene. This chain links TRBV10-1 with TRBJ2-1; D remains ambiguous. V lost 2 bases and J 7 bases, leaving 12 bases between the germline ends. This CDR3 region has 14 residues. The V gene's germline CDR1 is WNHNN and CDR2 SYGVQD (reference sequence). The CDR3 DNA, read in part, is TGCGCCAGCAGTGAGGGTTCTACGCAAAATGAG. Translating gives CASSEGSTQNE. The full CDR3 protein reads CASSEGSTQNEQFF.

This clone was recorded at least ten times. The missing CDR3 end, 3 residues past where the read stops, is filled in from the germline J gene. This sequence joins TRBV5-6 and TRBJ1-4, with D hard to call. The CDR3 consists of 13 residues. The V end lost 1 base, the J end lost 6 bases, and 7 bases lay between the germline ends. Germline values: CDR1 SGHDT, CDR2 YYEEEE. The sequenced part of the CDR3 DNA is TGTGCCAGCAGCTTGCTGCAGGATGAAAAA. Protein product: CASSLLQDEK. The full-length CDR3 reads as CASSLLQDEKLFF.

This clone came up many times. The DNA ends 3 residues before the CDR3 does, and the rest of the CDR3 is filled in from the germline J gene. The chain is built from TRBV5-1 and TRBJ2-5; 9 bases are a match to TRBD1. CDR3 length: 15 amino acids. CDR1 is SGHRS and CDR2 is YFSETQ in the germline V gene. V dropped 2 bases and J dropped 4; count of bases not matched to a gene: 6. CDR3 bases read: TGCGCCAGCAGCTTCATCCCGGGACAGGGAGAGACC. It encodes CASSFIPGQGET. In full, the CDR3 reads CASSFIPGQGETQYF.